The 23 T cell receptor beta chains listed next were all sequenced from one sample in a study of T cell responses to AZD1222 COVID-19 vaccine. Measured with immunoSEQ multiplex PCR; TCRdb has only the in-frame clones, and not every one. The sample yields 150,000 to 200,000 clones, just under 95% seen once. The sequencing here drew on peripheral blood, taken on day 0 of AZD1222 vaccination. Receptors originate from an adult in good health.

The chain uses TRBV12-5 and TRBJ1-2; TRBD1 matches at 7 bases. The CDR3 runs 17 residues. Germline CDR1 and CDR2: LGHNT and FRNRAP. V lost 0 bases and J lost 0; bases outside the gene matches: 7. CDR3: CASGLVRGQGANYGYTF. For the CDR3, the DNA is TGTGCTAGTGGTTTGGTACGCGGGCAGGGGGCTAACTATGGCTACACCTTC.

The rearrangement uses TRBV27 and TRBJ2-2, with 12 nucleotides matching TRBD2. Germline trimming cut 7 bases from V and 9 bases from J; bases unmatched to any gene: 18. CDR3 length: 18 residues. Germline V gene lookup returns CDR1 MNHEY and CDR2 SMNVEV (reference sequence). The CDR3, as DNA: TGTGCCAGCACCCTTACCCTTCGGACTAGCGGGAAAGGAAGGGAGCTGTTTTTT. Its protein is CASTLTLRTSGKGRELFF.

The chain's CDR3 is CASNRNTIYF. In nucleotides, the CDR3 is TGTGCCAGCAACCGAAACACCATATATTTT. The chain uses TRBV21-1 and TRBJ1-3. TRBV21-1 is shown as a pseudogene. The CDR3 spans 10 residues.

The chain is built from TRBV16 and TRBJ2-1; 12 nucleotides match TRBD2. The CDR3 extends over 14 amino acids. V gave up 5 bases and J gave up 9 bases; unmatched junction bases: 5. Germline assignment: CDR1 KGHSY and CDR2 FQNENV. Here the CDR3 DNA reads TGTGCCAGCAGCAGACTAGCGGGAGTTGGTGAGCAGTTCTTC. This sequence encodes CASSRLAGVGEQFF.

The CDR3 coding sequence is TGTGCCAGGGGACAGGGTGGGTACGAGCAGTACTTC. Its protein is CARGQGGYEQYF. The V and J genes are TRBV27 and TRBJ2-7; TRBD1 agrees at 9 bases. V lost 9 bases to trimming and J lost 4 bases; unmatched junction nucleotides: 4. This CDR3 has 12 residues. Germline values: CDR1 MNHEY, CDR2 SMNVEV (reference sequence).

J is TRBJ2-1 and V is TRBV30; D unresolved. In germline, CDR1 is GTSNPN, CDR2 SVGIG (reference sequence). Trimming shortened V by 0 bases and J by 3 bases, and 0 bases separated the two germline ends. This CDR3 has 11 residues. The CDR3 bases are TGTGCCTGGAGTGTCTACAATGAGCAGTTCTTC. Protein product: CAWSVYNEQFF. The whole variable domain, remainder taken from reference TRBV30 and TRBJ2-1, is SQTIHQWPATLVQPVGSPLSLECTVEGTSNPNLYWYRQAAGRGLQLLFYSVGIGQISSEVPQNLSASRPQDRQFILSSKKLLLSDSGFYLCAWSVYNEQFFGPGTRLTVL.

V and J are TRBV27 and TRBJ1-1; possibly TRBD1 for D (5 bases). V shed 8 bases and J shed 4 bases, with 11 bases lying between them. Germline CDR1 reads MNHEY; CDR2 reads SMNVEV (reference sequence). There are 12 residues in the CDR3. Here the CDR3 reads CASSPGGTEAFF. The CDR3 nucleotides are TGTGCCAGCTCCCCGGGGGGCACTGAAGCTTTCTTT.

This chain connects TRBV6-5 to TRBJ2-7, with 7 bases that match TRBD1. V lost 7 bases to trimming and J lost 4 bases; unmatched junction nucleotides: 4. The CDR3 runs to 12 residues. From germline, CDR1 is MNHEY and CDR2 SVGAGI. CDR3: CASTETGYEQYF. The CDR3 coding sequence is TGTGCCAGCACCGAGACAGGGTACGAGCAGTACTTC.

The CDR3 protein is CASSDSWGAEAFF. The CDR3 bases are TGTGCCAGCAGTGACTCTTGGGGGGCTGAAGCTTTCTTT. This rearrangement joins TRBV6-4 to TRBJ1-1, with D possibly being TRBD1 (5 bases). CDR3 size: 13 residues. Germline V gives CDR1 MRHNA, CDR2 SNTAGT. The ends were cut back, 0 bases at V and 6 bases at J, with 8 bases in the middle.

The chain has TRBV7-2 and TRBJ2-2, with 11 bases that match TRBD1. CDR3 length: 16 amino acids. Germline trimming cut 4 bases from V and 5 bases from J; bases unmatched to any gene: 6. The germline V gene encodes CDR1 SGHTA and CDR2 FQGNSA. CDR3 residues: CASSSRTGGWTGELFF. The CDR3, as DNA: TGTGCCAGCAGCTCGAGGACAGGGGGCTGGACCGGGGAGCTGTTTTTT.

This clone occurred a few times. This chain joins TRBV7-8 and TRBJ2-1, with D possibly TRBD1 on 6 matching bases. Germline loops: CDR1 SGHVS, CDR2 FQNEAQ. CDR3 length: 13 residues. V was pared by 7 bases and J by 6 bases, with 13 bases between. In nucleotides, the CDR3 is TGTGCCAGCATACCGGGACACCTCAATGAGCAGTTCTTC. It specifies CASIPGHLNEQFF.

V gene TRBV18 combines with J gene TRBJ1-6, with a possible D match to TRBD1 (6 bases). Per germline, CDR1 KGHSH and CDR2 LQKENI. V lost 3 bases to trimming and J lost 5 bases, with 17 bases between them. The CDR3 consists of 17 residues. CDR3 region: CASSPIRNRENNSPLHF. For the CDR3, the DNA is TGTGCCAGCTCACCGATCCGGAACAGGGAAAATAATTCACCCCTCCACTTT. Together with reference TRBV18 and TRBJ1-6, the CDR3 gives the full variable domain: NAGVMQNPRHLVRRRGQEARLRCSPMKGHSHVYWYRQLPEEGLKFMVYLQKENIIDESGMPKERFSAEFPKEGPSILRIQQVVRGDSAAYFCASSPIRNRENNSPLHFGNGTRLTVT.

The chain recombines TRBV12-3 or TRBV12-4 with TRBJ1-1; no reliable D call. V lost 5 bases and J 7 bases, leaving 14 bases between the germline ends. This CDR3 is 13 amino acids long. CDR3 residues: CASSPSRTVEAFF. The CDR3 nucleotides read TGTGCCAGCAGTCCCTCCCGGACGGTTGAAGCTTTCTTT.

This chain links TRBV30 with TRBJ1-2; a weak D match, TRBD1 (5 bases). CDR3 length: 13 amino acids. CDR1 is GTSNPN and CDR2 is SVGIG in the germline V gene (reference sequence). The V and J ends lost 3 bases and 8 bases respectively, with 16 bases between them. This CDR3 reads CAWSGDRGWGYTF. As DNA, the CDR3 is TGTGCCTGGAGCGGGGACCGGGGGTGGGGCTACACCTTC.

The chain employs TRBV7-2 and TRBJ2-7, with 11 bases lining up with TRBD2. Per germline, CDR1 SGHTA and CDR2 FQGNSA. Trimming removed 5 bases from V and 5 bases from J; junction bases left unmatched: 11. The CDR3 has 16 amino acids. The CDR3 loop reads CASSPDSGGAVDEQYF. The CDR3 nucleotides are TGTGCCAGCAGCCCTGATAGCGGGGGGGCGGTCGACGAGCAGTACTTC. Supplemented by reference TRBV7-2 and TRBJ2-7, the full variable domain reads GAGVSQSPSNKVTEKGKDVELRCDPISGHTALYWYRQSLGQGLEFLIYFQGNSAPDKSGLPSDRFSAERTGGSVSTLTIQRTQQEDSAVYLCASSPDSGGAVDEQYFGPGTRLTVT.

This rearrangement joins TRBV2 to TRBJ2-1, with D tentatively TRBD1 or TRBD2 (5 bases each). The length of the CDR3 is 15 residues. Germline assignment: CDR1 SNHLY and CDR2 FYNNEI. The V end lost 6 bases, the J end lost 7 bases, and 19 bases lay between the germline ends. The CDR3 loop is CASRPGTLRANEQFF. CDR3 DNA: TGTGCCAGCAGGCCCGGGACCCTCCGTGCGAATGAGCAGTTCTTC.

The chain uses TRBV6-5 and TRBJ2-1, with TRBD2 as a possible D gene (6 bases). There are 15 residues in the CDR3. Germline V gene sequence: CDR1 MNHEY, CDR2 SVGAGI. Trimming removed 5 bases at V and 7 bases at J, with 18 bases between. This chain's CDR3 is CASSQLASLGNEQFF. In DNA, the CDR3 is TGTGCCAGCAGTCAACTAGCCTCCCTGGGGAATGAGCAGTTCTTC.

This chain connects TRBV4-3 to TRBJ1-1; 8 nucleotides match TRBD1. With 1 base clipped from V and 5 bases from J, the junction kept 9 bases outside the gene matches. The germline V gene has CDR1 LGHNA and CDR2 YSLEER. The CDR3 runs to 16 residues. The CDR3, as DNA: TGCGCCAGCAGCCAAGCGTCCTACAGGGGGTGGACTGAAGCTTTCTTT. This gives the protein CASSQASYRGWTEAFF.

The chain employs TRBV6-6 and TRBJ1-5, with a possible D match to TRBD1 (6 bases). The CDR3 is made up of 14 amino acids. The ends were cut back, 2 bases at V and 7 bases at J, with 12 bases in the middle. Germline values: CDR1 MNHNY, CDR2 SVGAGI (reference sequence). CDR3 in amino acids: CASSYRTERQPQHF. In DNA form, the CDR3 reads TGTGCCAGCAGTTACCGGACAGAAAGACAGCCCCAGCATTTT.

The rearrangement uses TRBV16 and TRBJ1-1; TRBD1 matches at 7 bases. The junction had 11 bases not matched to a gene; V was cut back by 4 bases and J by 0 bases. The CDR3 contains 17 residues. The germline gives CDR1 KGHSY, CDR2 FQNENV. As DNA, the CDR3 is TGTGCCAGCAGCCCTCTCAGACCGGGACAGCTGAACACTGAAGCTTTCTTT. Translation: CASSPLRPGQLNTEAFF.

The rearrangement joins TRBV2 to TRBJ1-3; the D is unclear. The germline gives CDR1 SNHLY, CDR2 FYNNEI. V was clipped by 4 bases and J by 0 bases, with 7 bases between them. The CDR3 runs to 14 residues. The chain's CDR3 is CASSVESSGNTIYF. DNA for the CDR3: TGTGCCAGCAGTGTAGAGAGCTCTGGAAACACCATATATTTT.

Here the CDR3 reads CASRNRERAEAFF. Written as DNA, the CDR3 is TGTGCCAGCAGGAACAGGGAGAGGGCTGAAGCTTTCTTT. The chain combines TRBV12-3 or TRBV12-4 with TRBJ1-1; the D gene is possibly TRBD1 (6 bases). Trimming shortened V by 6 bases and J by 6 bases, and 14 bases separated the two germline ends. The CDR3 has 13 residues.

The table lists this clone with a count of one. The chain carries TRBV5-1 and TRBJ2-2; D remains ambiguous. CDR1 is SGHRS, CDR2 YFSETQ, per germline. Trimming pared 2 bases from V and 6 bases from J, leaving 8 bases between. The CDR3 is 13 amino acids. CDR3 coding DNA: TGCGCCAGCAGCTTTGGACGGGCCGGGGAGCTGTTTTTT. As protein: CASSFGRAGELFF.